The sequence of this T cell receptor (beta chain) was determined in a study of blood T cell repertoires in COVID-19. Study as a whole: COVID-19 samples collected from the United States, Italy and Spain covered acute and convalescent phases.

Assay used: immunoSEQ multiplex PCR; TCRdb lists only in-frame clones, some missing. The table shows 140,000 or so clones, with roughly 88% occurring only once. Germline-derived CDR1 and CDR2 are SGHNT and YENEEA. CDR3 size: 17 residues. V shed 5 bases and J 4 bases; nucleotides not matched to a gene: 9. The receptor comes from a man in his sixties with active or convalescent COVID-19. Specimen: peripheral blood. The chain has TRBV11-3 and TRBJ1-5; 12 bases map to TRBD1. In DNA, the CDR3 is TGTGCCAGCAGCCAGGGGACAGGGGGCTTTAGGAATCAGCCCCAGCATTTT. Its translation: CASSQGTGGFRNQPQHF.